The 12 T cell receptor beta chains in this list originate from one sample, sequenced in a study of T cell clonality in common variable immunodeficiency. The data were produced by immunoSEQ multiplex PCR, yet TCRdb's version contains in-frame clones alone and is incomplete. The data list about 64,000 clones, none observed once; about 1.5% falls to the top ten. Sequenced input: peripheral blood mononuclear cells. These receptors were collected from a person aged 18 to 70 in good health.

This clone was counted ten times or more. The CDR3 goes on 3 residues after the read ends, and that part is filled in from the germline J gene. The chain is built from TRBV6-2 or TRBV6-3 and TRBJ2-7; unclear D gene. The CDR3 covers 14 residues. Deletions cut 4 bases from V and 0 bases from J, with 10 bases between. Germline assignment: CDR1 MNHEY and CDR2 SVGEGT. CDR3 DNA, as far as it was read: TGTGCCAGCAGTTCCGTGCGGTCCTCCTACGAG. Protein: CASSSVRSSYE. The CDR3 reads in full as CASSSVRSSYEQYF.

This clone has ten or more counts. The read terminates 3 residues before the CDR3 end, so the remaining end is supplied by the germline J gene. The rearrangement uses TRBV7-3 and TRBJ2-6, with D unclear. V was clipped by 7 bases and J by 0 bases, with 16 bases between them. This CDR3 has 17 amino acids. CDR1 and CDR2 (germline): SGHTA, FQGTGA. The CDR3 is CASTPGPNYSGANVLTF. The part of the CDR3 DNA that was read is TGTGCCAGCACCCCCGGTCCGAACTACTCTGGGGCCAACGTC.

This clone was found many times. Read data end 3 residues before the CDR3 end; the end is taken from the germline J gene. This rearrangement joins TRBV4-1 to TRBJ2-1; 12 nucleotides line up with TRBD2. Unmatched junction bases numbered 10, after V lost 0 bases and J lost 7 bases. The CDR3 extends over 18 amino acids. Germline assignment: CDR1 MGHRA and CDR2 YSYEKL. CDR3 sequence: CASSQDPPTSGRKNEQFF. The part of the CDR3 DNA that was read is TGCGCCAGCAGCCAAGATCCCCCGACTAGCGGGAGAAAGAATGAG.

The table lists this clone with many counts. The part of the CDR3 DNA that was read is TGTGCCAGCAGCTTGGGGGGCATAATGAACACTGAA. This sequence encodes CASSLGGIMNTE. The whole CDR3 sequence reads CASSLGGIMNTEAFF. The rearrangement joins TRBV5-4 to TRBJ1-1; D might be TRBD1 (5 bases). Read sequence stops 3 residues before the CDR3 end, and the germline J gene provides the missing end. CDR1 and CDR2 from the germline V gene are SGHNT and YYREEE (reference sequence). This CDR3 region has 15 residues. The V end lost 0 bases, the J end lost 0 bases, and 9 bases lay between the germline ends.

This clone was picked up many times. Sequencing ends 3 residues short of the CDR3 end; the germline J gene provides the rest. This chain links TRBV7-6 with TRBJ2-1; 9 bases fit TRBD2. This CDR3 contains 14 residues. CDR1 and CDR2 from the germline V gene are SGHVS and FNYEAQ. The J segment lost 6 bases and the V segment lost 5 bases, leaving 5 bases of the junction unmatched. The CDR3 bases that were read are TGTGCCAGCAGCCCTTTGCGGGGGGGCAATGAG. It translates to CASSPLRGGNE. The whole CDR3 sequence reads CASSPLRGGNEQFF. Filled out from reference TRBV7-6 and TRBJ2-1, the complete variable domain reads GAGVSQSPRYKVTKRGQDVALRCDPISGHVSLYWYRQALGQGPEFLTYFNYEAQQDKSGLPNDRFSAERPEGSISTLTIQRTEQRDSAMYRCASSPLRGGNEQFFGPGTRLTVL.

This clone was recorded many times. The CDR3 end lies 3 residues beyond the end of the read and is filled in from the germline J gene. This chain connects TRBV10-3 to TRBJ1-3; the match to TRBD1 covers 9 bases. Germline CDR1 ENHRY, CDR2 SYGVKD. This CDR3 comprises 15 residues. V shed 3 bases, J shed 8 bases, and the junction held 8 bases outside the gene matches. Incomplete CDR3 DNA: TGTGCCATCAGTGAAACGGACAGGGGTACATACACC. As protein: CAISETDRGTYT. The whole CDR3 protein is CAISETDRGTYTIYF.

The sample holds many counts of this clone. With the read ending 3 residues before the CDR3 end, the germline J gene is used to fill in that end. The chain recombines TRBV5-1 with TRBJ1-4, with D maybe TRBD1 (6 bases). CDR1 is SGHRS and CDR2 is YFSETQ in the germline V gene. Trimming took off 0 bases at V and 8 bases at J, with 14 bases between the two ends. The CDR3 totals 15 residues. Incomplete CDR3 DNA: TGCGCCAGCAGCTTGGATGGCAGGGGAGGGGAAAAA. Its protein product is CASSLDGRGGEK. In full, the CDR3 is CASSLDGRGGEKLFF.

This CDR3 is CSAYTSGAYNEQFF. Partial CDR3 DNA: TGCAGTGCTTATACTAGCGGGGCTTACAATGAG. This chain uses TRBV20-1 with TRBJ2-1; 10 positions agree with TRBD2. The CDR3 goes on 3 residues after the read ends, and that part is filled in from the germline J gene. CDR1 is DFQATT, CDR2 SNEGSKA, per germline (reference sequence). With V trimmed by 5 bases and J by 4 bases, 5 bases remained unmatched. There are 14 residues in the CDR3.

This clone was recorded at least ten times. The read ends 3 residues shy of where the CDR3 ends; the end is completed using the germline J gene. V usage is TRBV19 and J usage is TRBJ2-2; 8 nucleotides line up with TRBD2. V shed 8 bases and J 5 bases; nucleotides not matched to a gene: 10. The CDR3 has 15 residues. Germline loops: CDR1 LNHDA, CDR2 SQIVND (reference sequence). CDR3: CASLPAGVSTGELFF. The covered CDR3 bases are TGTGCCAGTCTGCCAGCGGGAGTATCGACCGGGGAG. Looking up the rest from reference TRBV19 and TRBJ2-2 gives the full variable domain: DGGITQSPKYLFRKEGQNVTLSCEQNLNHDAMYWYRQDPGQGLRLIYYSQIVNDFQKGDIAEGYSVSREKKESFPLTVTSAQKNPTAFYLCASLPAGVSTGELFFGEGSRLTVL.

This clone was recorded many times. The read ends 3 residues shy of where the CDR3 ends; the end is completed using the germline J gene. The chain carries TRBV5-1 and TRBJ1-4; tentative D call: TRBD1 (6 bases). Germline lookup yields CDR1 SGHRS and CDR2 YFSETQ. This CDR3 has 17 amino acids. With 5 bases removed from V and 7 bases from J, the gap between germline ends came to 24 bases. This CDR3 reads CASSFSLQGPPGEKLFF. Incomplete CDR3 DNA: TGCGCCAGCAGTTTTAGCCTTCAGGGGCCTCCGGGTGAAAAA.

Many counts were recorded for this clone. The read falls 3 residues short of the CDR3 end, and the missing part is taken from the germline J gene. The chain uses TRBV20-1 and TRBJ2-5; possible D gene TRBD1, 5 bases. The CDR3 is made up of 14 amino acids. Trimming shortened V by 0 bases and J by 0 bases, and 8 bases separated the two germline ends. Germline V CDR1 and CDR2: DFQATT, SNEGSKA (reference sequence). The CDR3 is CSARDRTYQETQYF. The sequenced part of the CDR3 DNA is TGCAGTGCTAGAGATAGGACATACCAAGAGACC.

This clone was seen at least ten times. The CDR3 end lies 3 residues beyond the end of the read and is filled in from the germline J gene. This chain uses TRBV7-6 with TRBJ1-4; 10 bases line up with TRBD1. Germline CDR1 reads SGHVS; CDR2 reads FNYEAQ. V lost 5 bases, J lost 3 bases, and 3 bases stayed unmatched. CDR3 length: 15 residues. CDR3 sequence reads: CASSGTGEPNEKLFF. CDR3 DNA (partial): TGTGCCAGCAGCGGGACAGGGGAGCCTAATGAAAAA.